Listed below are T cell receptor beta chains from one sample, sequenced in a study of blood T cell repertoires in COVID-19. Profiling relied on immunoSEQ multiplex PCR, and the TCRdb table lists in-frame clones only, not all of them. The sample includes more than 200,000 clones, roughly four fifths of them seen just once. The source material was peripheral blood. All receptors derive from an elderly man with acute or convalescent COVID-19. The CDR3 runs from the conserved cysteine through the conserved F or W. Each record gives: CDR3 length, clone size, V gene, J gene, D gene, CDR3 protein, CDR3 DNA. A D gene is named only where the DNA matches it firmly. Clone size is stated in some rows and not others, as once, few, many or a class when expanded.

len: 14; abundance: NA; v_gene: TRBV7-9; j_gene: TRBJ1-6; d_gene: NA; CDR3aa: CASSMTGYNSPLHF; CDR3nt: TGTGCCAGCAGCATGACAGGTTATAATTCACCCCTCCACTTT
len: 16; abundance: NA; v_gene: TRBV28; j_gene: TRBJ1-4; d_gene: NA; CDR3aa: CASTLGGEGTNEKLFF; CDR3nt: TGTGCCAGCACCTTGGGAGGGGAGGGGACTAATGAAAAACTGTTTTTT
len: 14; abundance: NA; v_gene: TRBV6-5; j_gene: TRBJ1-2; d_gene: TRBD1; CDR3aa: CASRRTGGNYGYTF; CDR3nt: TGTGCCAGCAGGAGGACAGGGGGTAACTATGGCTACACCTTC
len: 12; abundance: NA; v_gene: TRBV6-2/TRBV6-3; j_gene: TRBJ1-1; d_gene: TRBD1; CDR3aa: CASSYWTGGAFF; CDR3nt: TGTGCCAGCAGTTACTGGACAGGGGGAGCTTTCTTT
len: 14; abundance: NA; v_gene: TRBV30; j_gene: TRBJ2-7; d_gene: TRBD1; CDR3aa: CAWSVQGILYEQYF; CDR3nt: TGTGCCTGGAGTGTACAGGGGATCCTCTACGAGCAGTACTTC
len: 15; abundance: NA; v_gene: TRBV6-5; j_gene: TRBJ2-7; d_gene: TRBD1; CDR3aa: CASNAPGQGRYEQYF; CDR3nt: TGTGCCAGCAATGCCCCGGGACAGGGTAGATACGAGCAGTACTTC
len: 15; abundance: once; v_gene: TRBV7-2; j_gene: TRBJ2-7; d_gene: TRBD1; CDR3aa: CASSLGGQGFYEQYF; CDR3nt: TGTGCCAGCAGCTTAGGGGGACAGGGGTTTTACGAGCAGTACTTC
len: 14; abundance: NA; v_gene: TRBV28; j_gene: TRBJ2-5; d_gene: NA; CDR3aa: CASSLRGARETQYF; CDR3nt: TGTGCCAGCAGTTTACGGGGGGCTCGAGAGACCCAGTACTTC
len: 15; abundance: NA; v_gene: TRBV5-1; j_gene: TRBJ1-1; d_gene: NA; CDR3aa: CASSLAPGMNTEAFF; CDR3nt: TGCGCCAGCAGCTTGGCCCCAGGGATGAACACTGAAGCTTTCTTT
len: 14; abundance: NA; v_gene: TRBV5-6; j_gene: TRBJ1-5; d_gene: NA; CDR3aa: CASSLVRAGQPQHF; CDR3nt: TGTGCCAGCAGCTTGGTCAGGGCTGGTCAGCCCCAGCATTTT
len: 16; abundance: NA; v_gene: TRBV5-5; j_gene: TRBJ1-5; d_gene: NA; CDR3aa: CASSFRTLYSNQPQHF; CDR3nt: TGTGCCAGCAGCTTCCGGACTCTCTATAGCAATCAGCCCCAGCATTTT
len: 15; abundance: NA; v_gene: TRBV5-1; j_gene: TRBJ2-6; d_gene: NA; CDR3aa: CASTQSVSGANVLTF; CDR3nt: TGCGCCAGCACCCAGTCCGTTTCTGGGGCCAACGTCCTGACTTTC
len: 14; abundance: NA; v_gene: TRBV10-1; j_gene: TRBJ1-4; d_gene: NA; CDR3aa: CASSPGRANEKLFF; CDR3nt: TGCGCCAGCAGCCCGGGGAGGGCTAATGAAAAACTGTTTTTT
len: 17; abundance: NA; v_gene: TRBV19; j_gene: TRBJ1-6; d_gene: TRBD1; CDR3aa: CASTDYRNRGHNSPLHF; CDR3nt: TGTGCCAGTACCGATTACCGGAACAGGGGACATAATTCACCCCTCCACTTT
len: 14; abundance: NA; v_gene: TRBV28; j_gene: TRBJ2-7; d_gene: NA; CDR3aa: CASSLRHPIGEQYF; CDR3nt: TGTGCCAGCAGTTTGAGGCATCCCATCGGCGAGCAGTACTTC
len: 16; abundance: once; v_gene: TRBV7-2; j_gene: TRBJ2-7; d_gene: NA; CDR3aa: CASSLHSGRSSYEQYF; CDR3nt: TGTGCCAGCAGCTTACACTCAGGGCGCAGCTCCTACGAGCAGTACTTC
len: 15; abundance: NA; v_gene: TRBV4-1; j_gene: TRBJ2-2; d_gene: TRBD1; CDR3aa: CASRGQDRFTGELFF; CDR3nt: TGCGCCAGCCGAGGCCAGGACAGGTTCACCGGGGAGCTGTTTTTT
len: 15; abundance: NA; v_gene: TRBV9; j_gene: TRBJ2-7; d_gene: NA; CDR3aa: CASSVGNSVSYEQYF; CDR3nt: TGTGCCAGCAGCGTAGGAAATAGCGTCTCCTACGAGCAGTACTTC
len: 12; abundance: NA; v_gene: TRBV7-9; j_gene: TRBJ2-7; d_gene: NA; CDR3aa: CASSSAGGEQYF; CDR3nt: TGTGCCAGCAGCTCTGCAGGAGGGGAGCAGTACTTC
len: 11; abundance: few; v_gene: TRBV20-1; j_gene: TRBJ1-5; d_gene: NA; CDR3aa: CSASGGQPQHF; CDR3nt: TGCAGTGCTAGCGGGGGGCAGCCCCAGCATTTT
len: 15; abundance: NA; v_gene: TRBV7-9; j_gene: TRBJ2-1; d_gene: TRBD2; CDR3aa: CASSFEPGGYNEQFF; CDR3nt: TGTGCCAGCAGCTTCGAACCGGGAGGCTACAATGAGCAGTTCTTC
len: 14; abundance: NA; v_gene: TRBV6-5; j_gene: TRBJ2-7; d_gene: NA; CDR3aa: CASTSSGDSYEQYF; CDR3nt: TGTGCCAGTACGTCCTCGGGGGACTCCTACGAGCAGTACTTC
len: 13; abundance: NA; v_gene: TRBV12-3/TRBV12-4; j_gene: TRBJ1-1; d_gene: NA; CDR3aa: CASSFRGFTEAFF; CDR3nt: TGTGCCAGCAGTTTTAGGGGTTTCACTGAAGCTTTCTTT
len: 14; abundance: NA; v_gene: TRBV7-6; j_gene: TRBJ1-4; d_gene: NA; CDR3aa: CASSPTATNEKLFF; CDR3nt: TGTGCCAGCAGTCCGACAGCAACTAATGAAAAACTGTTTTTT
len: 14; abundance: NA; v_gene: TRBV3-1/TRBV3-2; j_gene: TRBJ2-1; d_gene: TRBD1; CDR3aa: CASSPWDRGWEQFF; CDR3nt: TGTGCCAGCAGCCCTTGGGACAGGGGATGGGAGCAGTTCTTC
len: 13; abundance: NA; v_gene: TRBV10-3; j_gene: TRBJ2-1; d_gene: TRBD2; CDR3aa: CAIAAGEGNEQFF; CDR3nt: TGTGCCATCGCAGCGGGGGAGGGAAATGAGCAGTTCTTC